Listed here are 9 T cell receptor beta chains from one sample, sequenced in a study of T cell responses to AZD1222 COVID-19 vaccine. Measured with immunoSEQ multiplex PCR; TCRdb has only the in-frame clones, and not every one. The sample contains approximately 69,000 clones, over 65% of which appear only once. The material sequenced was peripheral blood, taken 28 days after the second AZD1222 dose. These receptors came from an adult who received the AZD1222 COVID-19 vaccine.

This chain joins TRBV12-3 or TRBV12-4 and TRBJ1-6; D remains unclear. The CDR3 runs 13 residues. V dropped 2 bases and J dropped 7 bases, with 6 bases sitting between them. The CDR3 nucleotides are TGTGCCAGCAGTTTAAAGAGAAATTCACCCCTCCACTTT. As protein: CASSLKRNSPLHF.

This clone was seen only once. The chain couples TRBV5-1 to TRBJ2-7, with 10 bases lining up with TRBD1. CDR1 is SGHRS, CDR2 YFSETQ, per germline. CDR3 size: 16 residues. V trimming: 0 bases; J trimming: 3 bases; junction bases outside the gene matches: 6. CDR3 protein: CASSLGQGARIYEQYF. The CDR3 DNA sequence: TGCGCCAGCAGCTTGGGACAGGGGGCGAGGATCTACGAGCAGTACTTC.

J is TRBJ2-3 and V is TRBV15; D gene unclear. The V and J ends lost 0 bases and 1 base respectively, with 2 bases between them. From germline, CDR1 is LNHNV and CDR2 YYDKDF (reference sequence). The CDR3 sequence is 13 residues long. Here the CDR3 DNA reads TGTGCCACCAGCAGAGAGGGCACAGATACGCAGTATTTT. Protein: CATSREGTDTQYF.

The chain couples TRBV15 to TRBJ2-3; 9 nucleotides match TRBD2. CDR3 length: 18 amino acids. Germline CDR1 and CDR2: LNHNV and YYDKDF (reference sequence). With V trimmed by 1 base and J by 4 bases, 12 bases remained unmatched. The DNA for the CDR3 is TGTGCCACCAGCAGAGGCCGGACTATAGCGGGAGTCCCAGATACGCAGTATTTT. It translates to CATSRGRTIAGVPDTQYF.

V is TRBV5-5 and J is TRBJ2-3; 11 bases fit TRBD2. CDR3 size: 19 residues. J was trimmed by 0 bases and V by 0 bases; bases with no gene match: 9. The germline gives CDR1 SGHKS, CDR2 YYEKEE (reference sequence). CDR3 bases: TGTGCCAGCAGCTTGGCCGGGGGGACTAGCGGACGTAGCACAGATACGCAGTATTTT. This translates into CASSLAGGTSGRSTDTQYF.

The V call is TRBV4-1, the J call TRBJ1-5; no reliable D call. In germline, CDR1 is MGHRA, CDR2 YSYEKL. The CDR3 is 15 residues long. V dropped 0 bases and J dropped 8 bases, with 14 bases sitting between them. CDR3 region: CASSQDHGHPKPQHF. Written as DNA, the CDR3 is TGCGCCAGCAGCCAAGACCATGGTCACCCAAAGCCCCAGCATTTT.

This sequence joins TRBV6-5 and TRBJ1-2; the match to TRBD1 covers 7 bases. J lost 5 bases, V lost 2 bases, and 5 bases had no gene match. Germline CDR1 is MNHEY and CDR2 is SVGAGI. This CDR3 region has 14 residues. The CDR3 is CASSYDRAPYGYTF. The CDR3 DNA sequence: TGTGCCAGCAGTTACGACAGGGCCCCATATGGCTACACCTTC.

In this sample, this clone turned up once. The chain is built from TRBV4-1 and TRBJ2-7; TRBD2 matches at 7 bases. Germline V gives CDR1 MGHRA, CDR2 YSYEKL. The CDR3 spans 19 residues. The junction had 23 bases not matched to a gene; V was cut back by 0 bases and J by 9 bases. The CDR3 spells CASSQDEGVVTGGPPGQYF. DNA for the CDR3: TGCGCCAGCAGCCAAGATGAAGGGGTCGTGACGGGAGGCCCCCCCGGGCAGTACTTC.

This chain links TRBV27 with TRBJ2-7; D may correspond to TRBD1 or TRBD2 (5 bases each). V gave up 6 bases and J gave up 4 bases, with 13 bases separating them. There are 13 residues in the CDR3. The V gene's germline CDR1 is MNHEY and CDR2 SMNVEV (reference sequence). CDR3: CASRRTGPYEQYF. CDR3 sequence (DNA): TGTGCCAGCAGGCGGACGGGACCTTACGAGCAGTACTTC.